These T cell receptor beta chains were read from a single sample in a study of shared T cell receptors in the human thymus. Using immunoSEQ multiplex PCR, the repertoire was profiled, and TCRdb retains in-frame clones only, with some absent. Of roughly 550,000 clones in the sample, 75% to 85% were seen once. The sample also formed part of further work on human thymus T cells.

Sample: thymocytes. These receptor sequences come from a boy younger than two with a congenital heart defect. The conserved cysteine and the conserved F or W are not part of the CDR3 here. Fields, in order: J gene, V gene, CDR3 protein.

TRBJ2-5,TRBV5-8,ASSGGQGGGETQY
TRBJ2-7,TRBV5-1,ASSFRLSRNEMGMLGEQY
TRBJ2-7,TRBV2,ASSDPTQGGLAVRYEQY
TRBJ2-5,TRBV28,ASRPQTAQETQY
TRBJ1-5,TRBV27,ASSLIRGEPQH
TRBJ2-7,TRBV14,ASSPLAGEVYEQY
TRBJ2-7,TRBV10-1,ASSEGPRPGTGEGAYEQY
TRBJ2-1,TRBV14,ASSPGRTVAIYNEQF
TRBJ2-3,TRBV30,AWSHDSAASTDTQY
TRBJ2-5,TRBV10-2,ASKNGQETQY
TRBJ2-7,TRBV7-3,ASSLWGDRRSYEQY
TRBJ1-1,TRBV29-1,SVTGEFNTEAF
TRBJ2-1,TRBV5-4,ASSSGLAGETDNEQF
TRBJ1-1,TRBV6-5,ASSPRRENTEAF
TRBJ2-6,TRBV5-4,ASSLGQAGANVLT
TRBJ2-7,TRBV19,ASRQNLGDYEQY
TRBJ2-7,TRBV7-9,ASSPPGTGTYEQY
TRBJ1-1,TRBV11-2,ASGGLSGRTEAF
TRBJ2-7,TRBV2,ASSLGTGSSYEQY
TRBJ2-3,TRBV11-3,ASSLDRDGDTQY
TRBJ2-5,TRBV12-5,ASAAPGQGASQETQY
TRBJ2-5,TRBV18,ASSPQQAFQETQY
TRBJ2-5,TRBV6-1,ATPRTSGQETQY
TRBJ2-3,TRBV10-3,AISPRGLAGVDTQY
TRBJ2-3,TRBV19,ASNWQGGDTDTQY
TRBJ1-3,TRBV2,ASPPTSGNTIY
TRBJ2-1,TRBV14,ASSQDIYPRSSYNEQF
TRBJ2-1,TRBV27,ASSLYSRLATPYEQF
TRBJ1-2,TRBV14,ASSQEPGTGLTYGYT
TRBJ1-1,TRBV2,ASLSGTGGPNTEAF
TRBJ2-3,TRBV7-6,ASSSEYLRNRRGHRVHTQY
TRBJ1-1,TRBV11-1,ASSQTREHTNTEAF
TRBJ2-5,TRBV19,ASSTRTGLGQETQY
TRBJ2-1,TRBV10-3,AIRARNPYNEQF
TRBJ1-5,TRBV5-6,ASSDGQGAGNQPQH
TRBJ2-5,TRBV7-7,ASSLSWTVKETQY